Below, one T cell receptor beta chain is given with its context. Germline CDR1 SGHRS, CDR2 YFSETQ. The CDR3 contains 12 residues. Trimming shortened V by 1 base and J by 2 bases, and 2 bases separated the two germline ends. Assay used: immunoSEQ multiplex PCR; TCRdb lists only in-frame clones, some missing. The sample includes about 48,000 clones, approximately 92% seen only once; the top ten take roughly a tenth. These data are taken from a study of OX40 agonist ivuxolimab in advanced cancers. About the research overall: Therapy given before enrollment (anti-PD-1, anti-PD-L1 or anti-CTLA-4) was allowed, and around 40% had some.

The sequence was collected from an adult with an advanced solid tumor such as melanoma, head and neck, liver or kidney cancer. The chain combines TRBV5-1 with TRBJ2-3; no reliable D call. The sample was CD4+ or CD8+ T cells sorted from blood, taken in a trial of the OX40 agonist ivuxolimab. CDR3 DNA: TGCGCCAGCAGCTTGAACACAGATACGCAGTATTTT. Protein: CASSLNTDTQYF.